The 18 T cell receptor beta chains below all came from one sample that was sequenced in a study of blood T cell repertoires in COVID-19. Clones were sequenced by immunoSEQ multiplex PCR, and TCRdb holds only the in-frame ones, with some missing. The table includes under 200,000 clones, approximately 90% detected once. Sequencing was performed on peripheral blood. These receptors all come from a man between 18 and 35 years old with active or convalescent COVID-19.

The rearrangement joins TRBV19 to TRBJ2-1; 9 nucleotides agree with TRBD2. The V and J ends lost 6 bases and 6 bases, in that order; junction bases with no gene match: 9. Germline assignment: CDR1 LNHDA and CDR2 SQIVND (reference sequence). The CDR3 is made up of 15 amino acids. The CDR3 DNA reads as TGTGCCAGTAGGATGGGGACTAGCACTTTCAATGAGCAGTTCTTC. This translates into CASRMGTSTFNEQFF. Based on the CDR3 plus reference TRBV19 and TRBJ2-1, the full variable domain is DGGITQSPKYLFRKEGQNVTLSCEQNLNHDAMYWYRQDPGQGLRLIYYSQIVNDFQKGDIAEGYSVSREKKESFPLTVTSAQKNPTAFYLCASRMGTSTFNEQFFGPGTRLTVL.

The chain employs TRBV7-2 and TRBJ1-6, with no clear D. The CDR3 runs to 15 residues. Trimming removed 6 bases from V and 7 bases from J, with 16 bases in between. The V gene's germline CDR1 is SGHTA and CDR2 FQGNSA. CDR3 region: CASSQAPLPNSPLHF. The DNA of the CDR3 is TGTGCCAGCAGTCAGGCACCCTTGCCCAATTCACCCCTCCACTTT. Based on the CDR3 plus reference TRBV7-2 and TRBJ1-6, the full variable domain is GAGVSQSPSNKVTEKGKDVELRCDPISGHTALYWYRQSLGQGLEFLIYFQGNSAPDKSGLPSDRFSAERTGGSVSTLTIQRTQQEDSAVYLCASSQAPLPNSPLHFGNGTRLTVT.

V usage is TRBV11-2 and J usage is TRBJ2-2; TRBD2 is a possible D gene (5 bases). Germline V gene data show CDR1 as SGHAT and CDR2 as FQNNGV. Trimming stripped 5 bases from V and 0 bases from J, with 10 bases between. CDR3 length equals 15 residues. In DNA form, the CDR3 reads TGTGCCAGCAGCCGCGTCGGGGCGAACACCGGGGAGCTGTTTTTT. Translation: CASSRVGANTGELFF.

The count of this clone is one. The gene calls are TRBV9 and TRBJ1-2; 7 bases fit TRBD1. Trimming cost V 3 bases and J 7 bases; bases outside gene matches: 6. Germline V lookup: CDR1 SGDLS, CDR2 YYNGEE. This CDR3 has 13 amino acids. In DNA, the CDR3 is TGTGCCAGCAGCGAAGGGACAGCCTTTGGCTACACCTTC. Amino acid sequence: CASSEGTAFGYTF.

The chain employs TRBV19 and TRBJ2-4, with 7 bases that match TRBD2. Germline V gene data show CDR1 as LNHDA and CDR2 as SQIVND (reference sequence). This CDR3 comprises 16 residues. With V trimmed by 5 bases and J by 1 base, 8 bases remained unmatched. For the CDR3, the DNA is TGTGCCAGTAGTCCATGGGAGGGGAGCGCCAAAAACATTCAGTACTTC. Protein: CASSPWEGSAKNIQYF.

The rearrangement uses TRBV7-2 and TRBJ2-5; TRBD2 aligns across 7 bases. Trimming took 4 bases from V and 5 from J; bases not matched to a gene: 1. Germline V gene data show CDR1 as SGHTA and CDR2 as FQGNSA. The CDR3 is 12 amino acids. The CDR3 protein is CASSSRGETQYF. CDR3 coding DNA: TGTGCCAGCAGCTCGCGGGGGGAGACCCAGTACTTC.

The genes are TRBV6-5 and TRBJ1-1, with TRBD1 identical over 7 bases. V trimming: 6 bases; J trimming: 0 bases; junction bases outside the gene matches: 4. From germline, CDR1 is MNHEY and CDR2 SVGAGI. There are 14 residues in the CDR3. CDR3 in amino acids: CASSQGQLNTEAFF. The CDR3 region has the DNA TGTGCCAGCAGCCAGGGACAGCTGAACACTGAAGCTTTCTTT.

The rearrangement links TRBV2 to TRBJ2-2, with a possible D match to TRBD2 (6 bases). Germline CDR1 and CDR2: SNHLY and FYNNEI. The length of the CDR3 is 17 residues. Trimming left V 4 bases short and J 3 bases short, with 18 bases between. CDR3 sequence reads: CASSGLAPWGDTGELFF. CDR3 in DNA: TGTGCCAGCAGTGGTCTTGCCCCCTGGGGGGACACCGGGGAGCTGTTTTTT.

V usage is TRBV19 and J usage is TRBJ1-4, with unresolved D. V shed 7 bases and J shed 0 bases, with 9 bases lying between them. This CDR3 has 14 residues. Germline CDR1 and CDR2: LNHDA and SQIVND (reference sequence). CDR3 in DNA: TGTGCCAGTAAGGAGAGAACAACTAATGAAAAACTGTTTTTT. Protein sequence: CASKERTTNEKLFF.

V usage is TRBV7-3 and J usage is TRBJ2-1; 9 bases align to TRBD2. Per the germline V gene, CDR1 is SGHTA and CDR2 is FQGTGA. The CDR3 spans 15 residues. V was pared by 1 base and J by 7 bases, with 5 bases of the junction left unmatched. CDR3 in amino acids: CASSLIAGGGNEQFF. Here the CDR3 DNA reads TGTGCCAGCAGCTTAATTGCGGGAGGGGGTAATGAGCAGTTCTTC.

This clone has just one count. V usage is TRBV19 and J usage is TRBJ2-1, with TRBD1 identical over 9 bases. The CDR3 has 17 residues. The trim removed 2 bases at V and 7 bases at J, leaving 12 bases unmatched. The germline CDR1 and CDR2 sequences are LNHDA and SQIVND (reference sequence). The CDR3 DNA sequence: TGTGCCAGTAGTATACGTGGCGGGACAGGGAAGGGGAATGAGCAGTTCTTC. Protein: CASSIRGGTGKGNEQFF.

The chain carries TRBV2 and TRBJ2-1, with D tentatively TRBD1 (5 bases). This CDR3 comprises 13 residues. V lost 8 bases to trimming and J lost 0 bases, with 8 bases between them. Per germline, CDR1 SNHLY and CDR2 FYNNEI. The CDR3 loop reads CASGADSYNEQFF. CDR3 bases: TGTGCCAGCGGGGCAGACTCCTACAATGAGCAGTTCTTC.

The chain joins TRBV3-1 (or the pseudogene TRBV3-2) to TRBJ2-1; 11 bases match TRBD2. The V and J ends lost 5 bases and 3 bases, in that order; junction bases with no gene match: 3. Germline V gene lookup returns CDR1 LGHDT and CDR2 YNNKEL (reference sequence). CDR3 length: 15 amino acids. The CDR3 spells CASSTSGRNYNEQFF. The CDR3 DNA reads as TGTGCCAGCAGCACTAGCGGGAGAAACTACAATGAGCAGTTCTTC.

This clone was found a few times. The chain has TRBV7-2 and TRBJ1-1, with D unclear. The V gene's germline CDR1 is SGHTA and CDR2 FQGNSA. There are 16 residues in the CDR3. Trimming pared 3 bases from V and 4 bases from J, leaving 18 bases between. CDR3 sequence (DNA): TGTGCCAGCAGCTTGGGCGCCCCCGGGGTCTTCACTGAAGCTTTCTTT. It is translated as CASSLGAPGVFTEAFF.

The genes are TRBV7-2 and TRBJ2-3; D not resolved. V lost 1 base, J lost 4 bases, and 12 bases lay in between. CDR1 is SGHTA, CDR2 FQGNSA, per germline. CDR3 length: 15 residues. The CDR3 reads CASSLVRSGPDTQYF. Here the CDR3 DNA reads TGTGCCAGCAGCTTAGTAAGGTCGGGTCCAGATACGCAGTATTTT.

The chain has TRBV28 and TRBJ2-5, with D perhaps matching TRBD2 (6 bases). V dropped 2 bases and J dropped 6 bases, with 22 bases sitting between them. Germline V gene sequence: CDR1 MDHEN, CDR2 SYDVKM. The CDR3 has 17 residues. The CDR3 DNA follows: TGTGCCAGCAGTTTAAGACCCAGTGGCGGGGCTAAGAAGACCCAGTACTTC. It is translated as CASSLRPSGGAKKTQYF.

This clone was found a few times. The CDR3: CASSWSNEQFF. For the CDR3, the DNA is TGTGCCAGCAGCTGGAGTAATGAGCAGTTCTTC. The rearrangement uses TRBV7-8 and TRBJ2-1; D unclear. The V gene lost 4 bases and the J gene lost 7 bases, with 5 bases spanning the gap. Germline V gives CDR1 SGHVS, CDR2 FQNEAQ. The CDR3 is made up of 11 amino acids.

The V and J genes are TRBV15 and TRBJ2-7; TRBD1 matches at 9 bases. Unmatched junction bases numbered 9, after V lost 5 bases and J lost 4 bases. The germline CDR1 and CDR2 sequences are LNHNV and YYDKDF (reference sequence). This CDR3 spans 15 amino acids. CDR3 residues: CATSPGQGNWYEQYV. In DNA form, the CDR3 reads TGTGCCACCAGCCCGGGACAGGGAAATTGGTACGAGCAGTACGTC.